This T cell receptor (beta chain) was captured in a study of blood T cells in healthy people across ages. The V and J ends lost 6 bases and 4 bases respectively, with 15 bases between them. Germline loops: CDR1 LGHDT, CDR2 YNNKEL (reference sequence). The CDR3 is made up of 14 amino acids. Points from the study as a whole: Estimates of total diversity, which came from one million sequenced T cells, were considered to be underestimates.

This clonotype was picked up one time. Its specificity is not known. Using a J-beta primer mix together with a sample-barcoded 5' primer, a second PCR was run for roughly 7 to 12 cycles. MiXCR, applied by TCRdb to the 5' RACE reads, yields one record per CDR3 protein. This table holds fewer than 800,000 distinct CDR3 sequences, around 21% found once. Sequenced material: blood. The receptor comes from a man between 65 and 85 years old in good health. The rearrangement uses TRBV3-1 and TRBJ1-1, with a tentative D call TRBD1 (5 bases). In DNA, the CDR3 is TGTGCCAGCAGTTTAATGAGGGGAAGCACTGAAGCTTTCTTT. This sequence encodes CASSLMRGSTEAFF.